The next 25 T cell receptor beta chains were all read from a single sample in a study of vaccination and CD4 T cells after COVID-19. Regarding treatment: roughly ten-day PBMC culture with coronavirus spike peptide pools or control peptides (ViraFEST assay). Scientists ran DNA taken from cultured CD4+ T cells through the Oncomine TCR Beta short-read assay for sequencing. TCRdb processed the PCR reads anew with MiXCR; each CDR3 protein has one entry. The table shows thousands of distinct CDR3 sequences, with around four fifths occurring only once. These receptors' antigens are unknown. Sequencing input: CD4+ T cells from blood, cultured in vitro. The source of these receptors is a human donor who had recovered from COVID-19.

CDR3 sequence (DNA): TGTGCCAGCAGGGGCCATAATTCACCCCTCCACTTT. This sequence encodes CASRGHNSPLHF. The V gene is TRBV2, the J gene TRBJ1-6; D call uncertain. Trimming took off 6 bases at V and 5 bases at J, with 5 bases between the two ends. Germline CDR1 is SNHLY and CDR2 is FYNNEI. The CDR3 has 12 residues.

CDR3 loop: CASSFVAGGDGYTF. In DNA, the CDR3 is TGTGCCAGCAGTTTTGTTGCAGGGGGCGATGGCTACACCTTC. The chain carries TRBV27 and TRBJ1-2; 8 bases align to TRBD1. CDR1 MNHEY and CDR2 SMNVEV come from the germline V gene (reference sequence). The CDR3 has 14 amino acids. Trimming removed 3 bases from V and 6 bases from J; junction bases left unmatched: 6.

This clonotype was observed a handful of times. The CDR3 here is CASSYGQSREHF. The CDR3 DNA reads as TGTGCCAGCAGCTACGGACAGTCCAGGGAGCATTTT. This chain links TRBV6-5 with TRBJ1-5; perhaps TRBD1 as D (6 bases). The CDR3 runs to 12 residues. The V end was cut by 6 bases, the J end by 14 bases, with 17 bases between. Germline lookup yields CDR1 MNHEY and CDR2 SVGAGI.

About this clonotype itself: The DNA is omitted, as the CDR3 cannot be located on it reliably, and the CDR3 follows TCRdb's listing. The chain has TRBV18 and TRBJ1-2. Germline V lookup: CDR1 KGHSH, CDR2 LQKENI. The CDR3 is 24 residues long, ends included. The CDR3 sequence: CASSQTSVYFCAISENGGFDGYTF.

The chain joins TRBV6-1 to TRBJ1-5; D remains ambiguous. The CDR3 consists of 14 residues. The germline V gene encodes CDR1 MNHNS and CDR2 SASEGT. The ends were cut back, 6 bases at V and 0 bases at J, with 9 bases in the middle. The CDR3 DNA follows: TGTGCCAGCAGCCCCGCCTATAGCAATCAGCCCCAGCATTTT. Translation gives CASSPAYSNQPQHF.

This rearrangement joins TRBV24-1 to TRBJ1-5; TRBD1 might be the D (6 bases). Trimming removed 3 bases from V and 2 bases from J, with 10 bases in between. From germline, CDR1 is KGHDR and CDR2 SFDVKD. The CDR3 extends over 15 amino acids. CDR3 residues: CATSDTTGGNQPQHF. Here the CDR3 DNA reads TGTGCCACCAGTGATACGACAGGCGGCAATCAGCCCCAGCATTTT.

The chain has TRBV15 and TRBJ1-2; D not certain. Germline loops: CDR1 LNHNV, CDR2 YYDKDF (reference sequence). The V gene lost 0 bases and the J gene lost 4 bases, with 6 bases spanning the gap. The CDR3 runs 13 residues. The CDR3 sequence: CATSRDGIYGYTF. The DNA of the CDR3 is TGTGCCACCAGCAGAGATGGAATCTATGGCTACACCTTC. The full variable domain, rest sourced from reference TRBV15 and TRBJ1-2, is DAMVIQNPRYQVTQFGKPVTLSCSQTLNHNVMYWYQQKSSQAPKLLFHYYDKDFNNEADTPDNFQSRRPNTSFCFLDIRSPGLGDTAMYLCATSRDGIYGYTFGSGTRLTVV.

The genes are TRBV28 and TRBJ1-2; D gene unclear. This CDR3 spans 14 amino acids. Trimming shortened V by 7 bases and J by 7 bases, and 19 bases separated the two germline ends. Germline V gives CDR1 MDHEN, CDR2 SYDVKM. Written as DNA, the CDR3 is TGTGCCAGCACTCGACTAGAGGGCGAAGGTGGCTACACCTTC. Translating gives CASTRLEGEGGYTF.

The chain recombines TRBV28 with TRBJ2-7; perhaps TRBD1 as D (6 bases). Germline V lookup: CDR1 MDHEN, CDR2 SYDVKM. CDR3 length equals 11 residues. CDR3: CSTGMKVEQYF. For the CDR3, the DNA is TGTTCTACAGGGATGAAGGTGGAGCAGTACTTC. Based on the CDR3 plus reference TRBV28 and TRBJ2-7, the full variable domain is DVKVTQSSRYLVKRTGEKVFLECVQDMDHENMFWYRQDPGLGLRLIYFSYDVKMKEKGDIPEGYSVSREKKERFSLILESASTNQTSMYLCSTGMKVEQYFGPGTRLTVT.

V and J are TRBV7-2 and TRBJ1-2; 7 bases align to TRBD1. The CDR3 consists of 14 residues. Germline values: CDR1 SGHTA, CDR2 FQGNSA. Losses at the gene ends were 3 bases for V and 5 bases for J; bases not matched to a gene: 6. CDR3 sequence: CASSFMDRPYGYTF. As DNA, the CDR3 is TGTGCCAGCAGCTTTATGGACAGGCCTTATGGCTACACCTTC.

This sequence joins TRBV10-3 and TRBJ1-2; D possibly corresponds to TRBD1 (5 bases). Trimming left V 6 bases short and J 9 bases short, with 20 bases between. CDR3 length equals 14 residues. Germline CDR1 ENHRY, CDR2 SYGVKD. CDR3 amino acids: CAISDTDGQGSYTF. DNA for the CDR3: TGTGCCATCAGCGATACAGACGGGCAGGGAAGCTACACCTTC.

This chain uses TRBV7-2 with TRBJ1-6, with D tentatively TRBD1 (5 bases). Germline V lookup: CDR1 SGHTA, CDR2 FQGNSA. The V gene lost 6 bases and the J gene lost 1 base, with 16 bases spanning the gap. The CDR3 is 17 residues long. CDR3 in DNA: TGTGCCAGCAGAATAGAGGGGAGGGGATCCTATAATTCACCCCTCCACTTT. Protein product: CASRIEGRGSYNSPLHF.

The chain has TRBV2 and TRBJ1-5; no reliable D call. The germline gives CDR1 SNHLY, CDR2 FYNNEI. This CDR3 spans 13 amino acids. The V end lost 4 bases, the J end lost 6 bases, and 10 bases lay between the germline ends. The CDR3 sequence is CASSVGGPQPQHF. CDR3 coding DNA: TGTGCCAGCAGTGTGGGAGGGCCTCAGCCCCAGCATTTT. Filled out from reference TRBV2 and TRBJ1-5, the complete variable domain reads EPEVTQTPSHQVTQMGQEVILRCVPISNHLYFYWYRQILGQKVEFLVSFYNNEISEKSEIFDDQFSVERPDGSNFTLKIRSTKLEDSAMYFCASSVGGPQPQHFGDGTRLSIL.

A single count supports this clonotype. The V gene is TRBV6-1, the J gene TRBJ1-2; 8 bases line up with TRBD1. The CDR3 loop spans 16 amino acids. The V gene's germline CDR1 is MNHNS and CDR2 SASEGT. V lost 6 bases and J lost 8; bases outside the gene matches: 17. The CDR3 DNA sequence: TGTGCCAGCAGCCAAGGTGGGGGCAGGGGGCTGAAGGGCTACACCTTC. Residues: CASSQGGGRGLKGYTF.

V gene TRBV20-1 combines with J gene TRBJ1-4, with a weak D call TRBD1 (5 bases). Germline CDR1 reads DFQATT; CDR2 reads SNEGSKA (reference sequence). The V and J ends lost 3 bases and 9 bases respectively, with 14 bases between them. The CDR3 loop spans 13 amino acids. The CDR3 is CSARADTIKKLFF. CDR3 in DNA: TGCAGTGCTAGGGCGGACACGATCAAAAAACTGTTTTTT.

The chain carries TRBV12-3 or TRBV12-4 and TRBJ1-2, with D perhaps matching TRBD1 (5 bases). The ends were cut back, 5 bases at V and 6 bases at J, with 16 bases in the middle. The CDR3 runs to 14 residues. In DNA, the CDR3 is TGTGCCAGCAGTCCGTGGGGGGGGACCGATGGCTACACCTTC. Amino acid sequence: CASSPWGGTDGYTF.

The table lists this clonotype with a count of one. The chain couples TRBV12-3 or TRBV12-4 to TRBJ1-2; 8 nucleotides agree with TRBD1. The CDR3 loop spans 15 amino acids. V was clipped by 6 bases and J by 0 bases; unmatched bases: 6. The CDR3 sequence is CASSRRTGTNYGYTF. In DNA, the CDR3 is TGTGCCAGCAGCCGCCGGACAGGGACTAACTATGGCTACACCTTC.

The chain recombines TRBV20-1 with TRBJ1-1; D gene unclear. Trimming removed 1 base at V and 1 base at J, with 7 bases between. Germline CDR1 DFQATT, CDR2 SNEGSKA (reference sequence). The CDR3 runs 13 residues. The CDR3 is CSARVRSNTEAFF. In nucleotides, the CDR3 is TGCAGTGCTAGAGTAAGGTCGAACACTGAAGCTTTCTTT.

The V call is TRBV7-2, the J call TRBJ1-1; D may be TRBD1 (5 bases). Between the trimmed V and J ends, which lost 1 base and 8 bases, there was a span of 20 bases. This CDR3 is built from 16 residues. Germline loops: CDR1 SGHTA, CDR2 FQGNSA. The CDR3 DNA sequence: TGTGCCAGCAGCTTAGTAGTTGCGCTTAGGGACGCGGAAGCTTTCTTT. Translating gives CASSLVVALRDAEAFF.

Turning to this clonotype: The DNA is omitted, as the CDR3 cannot be located on it reliably, and the CDR3 follows TCRdb's listing. The chain combines TRBV11-3 with TRBJ1-2; the table's TRBD1 call for D was not verified on the DNA. The germline CDR1 and CDR2 sequences are SGHNT and YENEEA. The CDR3 totals 23 residues, both ends included. CDR3 sequence: CASSSQTSVYFCAISGDSYGYTF.

The rearrangement joins TRBV7-2 to TRBJ1-5, with D maybe TRBD1 (6 bases). Per the germline V gene, CDR1 is SGHTA and CDR2 is FQGNSA. V was pared by 6 bases and J by 3 bases, with 15 bases between. The CDR3 extends over 15 amino acids. The CDR3: CASSPGAGINQPQHF. DNA for the CDR3: TGTGCCAGCAGTCCAGGGGCAGGGATCAATCAGCCCCAGCATTTT.

This clonotype appeared once. The V and J genes are TRBV19 and TRBJ1-1; 7 bases match TRBD1. Germline V gives CDR1 LNHDA, CDR2 SQIVND (reference sequence). The V and J ends lost 8 bases and 8 bases, in that order; junction bases with no gene match: 8. This CDR3 region has 12 residues. CDR3 in amino acids: CASDSGGKEAFF. The CDR3, as DNA: TGTGCCAGTGACTCAGGGGGGAAGGAAGCTTTCTTT.

Only one count was recorded for this clonotype. The V gene is TRBV12-3 or TRBV12-4, the J gene TRBJ1-1; D remains unclear. The CDR3 is 14 amino acids. V lost 5 bases and J 4 bases, leaving 14 bases between the germline ends. The CDR3 loop reads CASSEAPSRTEAFF. DNA for the CDR3: TGTGCCAGCAGTGAGGCGCCGAGTCGCACTGAAGCTTTCTTT.

This clonotype showed up just a few times. The chain is built from TRBV20-1 and TRBJ2-7, with D perhaps assigned TRBD1 or TRBD2 (5 bases each). CDR1 and CDR2 (germline): DFQATT, SNEGSKA (reference sequence). This CDR3 contains 12 residues. V was cut by 5 bases and J by 3 bases, with 11 bases left in between. CDR3 in amino acids: CSADGTGYEQYF. As DNA, the CDR3 is TGCAGTGCTGATGGGACGGGCTACGAGCAGTACTTC.

The chain joins TRBV5-1 to TRBJ1-1; the D is unclear. Germline values: CDR1 SGHRS, CDR2 YFSETQ. V lost 4 bases, J lost 7 bases, and 14 bases lay in between. This CDR3 spans 13 amino acids. The CDR3 nucleotides are TGCGCCAGCAGCCAAGAACGTCAGGATGAAGCTTTCTTT. It translates to CASSQERQDEAFF.